A selection of T cell receptor beta chains follows, all from one sample in a study of blood T cell repertoires in COVID-19. Here immunoSEQ multiplex PCR was the method, and the copy in TCRdb shows in-frame clones only, minus some. The data hold 130,000 or so clones, with just over 85% observed a single time. Sequences were obtained from peripheral blood. The receptors shown here come from an older woman with acute or convalescent COVID-19. Both conserved end residues are part of each CDR3. The D gene is left open where the match is weak. A row's size may be missing; if present it is once, few, many or a size class.

once	TRBV5-1	13	TRBD1	TRBJ1-5	TGCGCCAGCAGCTGGACAGGGGGTCAGCCCCAGCATTTT	CASSWTGGQPQHF
-	TRBV19	15	-	TRBJ2-7	TGTGCCAGTAGTATGAGGGACGGGAGCTCCTACGAGCAGTACTTC	CASSMRDGSSYEQYF
-	TRBV19	18	TRBD1	TRBJ2-1	TGTGCCAGTACCCGGGGTGGGACAGGTTCCCTTTCCTACAATGAGCAGTTCTTC	CASTRGGTGSLSYNEQFF
-	TRBV6-5	13	-	TRBJ2-7	TGTGCCAGCATGGGGCTCAGCTCCTACGAGCAGTACTTC	CASMGLSSYEQYF
once	TRBV7-2	17	TRBD2	TRBJ2-5	TGTGCCAGCACCGCCTCGCCGGGACTAGCGGGGGGGCGGGCCCAGTACTTC	CASTASPGLAGGRAQYF
-	TRBV6-5	15	TRBD2	TRBJ2-7	TGTGCCAGCAGCCGACCTAGCGGGGGGGCGTTGGAGCAGTACTTC	CASSRPSGGALEQYF
-	TRBV9	16	-	TRBJ2-2	TGTGCCAGCAGCGCGACTTGGGTCCCGAACACCGGGGAGCTGTTTTTT	CASSATWVPNTGELFF
-	TRBV5-1	17	TRBD1	TRBJ1-4	TGCGCCAGCAGCTCCCCCCCTCCCGGGACAGATAATGAAAAACTGTTTTTT	CASSSPPPGTDNEKLFF
few	TRBV28	14	-	TRBJ2-7	TGTGCCAGCAGCCCCGGGTCGCTATACTACGAGCAGTACTTC	CASSPGSLYYEQYF
-	TRBV16	13	-	TRBJ1-2	TGTGCCAGCGCCGCGGGGGAAAACTATGGCTACACCTTC	CASAAGENYGYTF
-	TRBV28	17	-	TRBJ1-5	TGTGCCAGCAGTCTCCTTATCGTTGCAGGGAGCAATCAGCCCCAGCATTTT	CASSLLIVAGSNQPQHF
-	TRBV5-1	16	TRBD1	TRBJ2-2	TGCGCCAGCAGCTTACAGGGGACCCTAATGTCCGGGGAGCTGTTTTTT	CASSLQGTLMSGELFF
-	TRBV6-2/TRBV6-3	18	-	TRBJ2-1	TGTGCCAGCAGTTCCACCGCGGGACTTCCAAGCTCCTACAATGAGCAGTTCTTC	CASSSTAGLPSSYNEQFF
-	TRBV14	17	-	TRBJ1-2	TGTGCCAGCAGCCAAGACCCTGGTTTCGGGTCAGTCTATGGCTACACCTTC	CASSQDPGFGSVYGYTF
-	TRBV9	14	-	TRBJ2-1	TGTGCCAGCAGCGTAGAGGTGATAGCCAATGAGCAGTTCTTC	CASSVEVIANEQFF
-	TRBV13	16	TRBD2	TRBJ2-1	TGTGCCAGCAGAAGAGGACTAGCGCCGACCTACAATGAGCAGTTCTTC	CASRRGLAPTYNEQFF
-	TRBV6-6	13	-	TRBJ2-2	TGTGCCAGCAGTTACGCCCGGGGCGGGGAGCTGTTTTTT	CASSYARGGELFF
-	TRBV5-1	14	-	TRBJ1-2	TGCGCCAGCAGCTTGGATCTACAGGGCTATGGCTACACCTTC	CASSLDLQGYGYTF
once	TRBV7-8	17	TRBD1	TRBJ2-2	TGTGCCAGCAGCTTGGGCTCCTCAGGGGGCAGAGCCGGGGAGCTGTTTTTT	CASSLGSSGGRAGELFF
-	TRBV30	11	-	TRBJ2-1	TGTGCCTGGGGGCCTATCAATGAGCAGTTCTTC	CAWGPINEQFF
-	TRBV18	15	-	TRBJ2-7	TGTGCCAGCTCACTCCCGAGAGCAGGATCCTACGAGCAGTACTTC	CASSLPRAGSYEQYF
-	TRBV18	14	-	TRBJ2-1	TGTGCCAGCTCACAACAGGAGGGGCTCAATGAGCAGTTCTTC	CASSQQEGLNEQFF
-	TRBV2	14	TRBD1	TRBJ1-4	TGTGCCAGCTTTTCGGGACAGGGGAATGAAAAACTGTTTTTT	CASFSGQGNEKLFF
-	TRBV5-1	15	-	TRBJ1-4	TGCGCCAGCAGCTTGGGGGGGGACCCGAATGAAAAACTGTTTTTT	CASSLGGDPNEKLFF
-	TRBV18	13	-	TRBJ1-4	TGTGCCAGCTCTCGGGAAGAGTATGAAAAACTGTTTTTT	CASSREEYEKLFF
-	TRBV24-1	16	TRBD1	TRBJ1-2	TGTGCCACCAGTGATTTCGGGGAATCGGACAGGGATGGCTACACCTTC	CATSDFGESDRDGYTF
-	TRBV5-4	15	TRBD2	TRBJ2-1	TGTGCCAGCAGTTCTTCCCCGGGGGGATACAATGAGCAGTTCTTC	CASSSSPGGYNEQFF
-	TRBV12-3/TRBV12-4	12	-	TRBJ2-7	TGTGCCAGCAGTGAACAGGGTGTGGAGCAGTACTTC	CASSEQGVEQYF
-	TRBV29-1	14	TRBD1	TRBJ1-1	TGCAGCGTCGTGGACAGGGGCGCAGGGGCTGAAGCTTTCTTT	CSVVDRGAGAEAFF
-	TRBV7-2	15	TRBD1	TRBJ2-7	TGTGCCAGCAGCTCGGCCGGGACAGGGGTCTACGAGCAGTACTTC	CASSSAGTGVYEQYF
-	TRBV6-5	15	-	TRBJ1-2	TGTGCCAGCAGAAGCAGGTCTACGGTCAACTATGGCTACACCTTC	CASRSRSTVNYGYTF
-	TRBV11-3	17	-	TRBJ2-1	TGTGCCAGCAGCTTAGAAGGCGGGGCCCCTCCTCTGGATGAGCAGTTCTTC	CASSLEGGAPPLDEQFF
-	TRBV5-1	13	-	TRBJ1-2	TGCGCCAGCAGCCCAGGGACTAGGGATGGCTACACCTTC	CASSPGTRDGYTF
-	TRBV3-1/TRBV3-2	12	TRBD1	TRBJ1-2	TGTGCCAGCAGCCTTCAGACAGGGAGCTACACCTTC	CASSLQTGSYTF
-	TRBV12-3/TRBV12-4	12	-	TRBJ1-1	TGTGCCAGCATCAAGGGGCTAACCGAAGCTTTCTTT	CASIKGLTEAFF
-	TRBV27	14	TRBD1	TRBJ1-6	TGTGCCAGCAGCTCTGGACAGGGCCCCTCACCCCTCCACTTT	CASSSGQGPSPLHF
-	TRBV11-2	15	TRBD1	TRBJ2-3	TGTGCCAGCAGCTTACAGGGGGCGAGGACAGATACGCAGTATTTT	CASSLQGARTDTQYF
once	TRBV11-1	12	-	TRBJ2-7	TGTGCCAGCAGCTTAGCAGGGGACGAGCAGTACTTC	CASSLAGDEQYF
once	TRBV30	13	-	TRBJ1-5	TGTGCCTGGAGTCGGGACAACAATCAGCCCCAGCATTTT	CAWSRDNNQPQHF
-	TRBV6-6	13	-	TRBJ1-5	TGTGCCAGCACTCGGGGGGCAGAGCAGCCCCAGCATTTT	CASTRGAEQPQHF
-	TRBV19	16	TRBD1	TRBJ1-1	TGTGCCAGTAGTCCCTATAGGGGACAGGGAGGAACTGAAGCTTTCTTT	CASSPYRGQGGTEAFF